The source of this TCR beta chain is a study of blood T cell repertoires in COVID-19. V shed 0 bases and J shed 8 bases, with 7 bases lying between them. Germline lookup yields CDR1 DFQATT and CDR2 SNEGSKA (reference sequence). The CDR3 extends over 11 amino acids. Sequencing used immunoSEQ multiplex PCR; TCRdb keeps in-frame clones, though not all of them. The table lists around 56,000 clones, approximately 87% of them singletons. The sequence was collected from a man between 60 and 70 years old with active or convalescent COVID-19. The material sequenced was peripheral blood. The chain couples TRBV20-1 to TRBJ1-1; no firm D call. The CDR3 sequence: CSARDALEAFF. The CDR3 nucleotides read TGCAGTGCTAGAGATGCACTCGAAGCTTTCTTT.